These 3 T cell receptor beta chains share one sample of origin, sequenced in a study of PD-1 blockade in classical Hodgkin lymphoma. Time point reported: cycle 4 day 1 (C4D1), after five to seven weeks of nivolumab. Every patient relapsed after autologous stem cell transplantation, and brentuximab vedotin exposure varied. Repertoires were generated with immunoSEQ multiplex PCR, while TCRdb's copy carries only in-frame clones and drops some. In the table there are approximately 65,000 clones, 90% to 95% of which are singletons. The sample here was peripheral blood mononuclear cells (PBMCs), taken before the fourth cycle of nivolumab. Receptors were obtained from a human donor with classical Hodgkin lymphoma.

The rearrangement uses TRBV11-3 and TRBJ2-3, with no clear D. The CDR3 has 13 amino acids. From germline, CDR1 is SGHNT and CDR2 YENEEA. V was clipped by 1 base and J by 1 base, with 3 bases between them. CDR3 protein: CASSLGGTDTQYF. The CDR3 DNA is TGTGCCAGCAGCTTAGGCGGCACAGATACGCAGTATTTT.

The DNA for the CDR3 is TGTGCCAGCACCAGCACAGTTCGCTACACCTTC. This gives the protein CASTSTVRYTF. This sequence joins TRBV2 and TRBJ1-2; D gene uncertain. This CDR3 contains 11 residues. Germline V gene data show CDR1 as SNHLY and CDR2 as FYNNEI. V dropped 7 bases and J dropped 9 bases, with 12 bases sitting between them.

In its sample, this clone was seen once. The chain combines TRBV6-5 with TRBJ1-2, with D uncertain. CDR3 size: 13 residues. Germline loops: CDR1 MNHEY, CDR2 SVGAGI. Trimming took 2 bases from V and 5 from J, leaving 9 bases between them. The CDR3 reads CASSYRHGYGYTF. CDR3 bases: TGTGCCAGCAGTTACCGCCACGGTTATGGCTACACCTTC.